These 14 T cell receptor beta chains originate from one sample sequenced in a study of T cell repertoires in cytomegalovirus infection (dated by TCRdb to the late 2010s). These reads were obtained on an Illumina HiSeq 1500. TCRdb trimmed the raw reads at Q25, called clones with MiXCR and kept productive beta chains. Each CDR3 protein appears once, grouped with its most common genes and DNA. This sample lists 550,000 to 700,000 distinct CDR3 sequences; around 40% were detected once. The top ten clonotypes cover about 46% of the sample. Their antigens are not known. The sample's treatment or condition label, in plain terms: in vitro stimulation with specific CMV peptide epitopes to enrich CMV-specific T cells. Sequencing used cultured PBMCs, obtained from culture after CMV antigen stimulation. Receptors were obtained from a human donor in good health (CMV status not recorded). Some clones in this sample may be carry-over from other donors' samples.

Only a few counts were recorded for this clonotype. The chain has TRBV7-2 and TRBJ2-7; TRBD2 agrees at 10 bases. CDR1 SGHTA and CDR2 FQGNSA come from the germline V gene. The CDR3 is 18 amino acids. Unmatched junction bases numbered 14, after V lost 4 bases and J lost 2 bases. The CDR3, as DNA: TGTGCCAGCAGCTATCTGGCTAGCGGGAGACAGAGGCCCTACGAGCAGTACTTC. The encoded protein is CASSYLASGRQRPYEQYF.

J is TRBJ2-7 and V is TRBV7-2; D might be TRBD1 or TRBD2, each matching 5 bases. Trimming shortened V by 5 bases and J by 1 base, and 21 bases separated the two germline ends. The CDR3 is 17 residues long. Germline V gene data show CDR1 as SGHTA and CDR2 as FQGNSA. The chain's CDR3 is CASSLRDPIWGSYEQYF. CDR3 sequence (DNA): TGTGCCAGCAGCCTACGGGACCCTATTTGGGGGTCCTACGAGCAGTACTTC.

The genes are TRBV4-3 and TRBJ2-7, with D possibly matching TRBD2 (5 bases). Trimming stripped 1 base from V and 2 bases from J, with 12 bases between. Looked up from germline, CDR1 is LGHNA and CDR2 is YSLEER. The CDR3 has 15 amino acids. In nucleotides, the CDR3 is TGCGCCAGCAGCCAAGTAGATGGGAGCGCCTACGAGCAGTACTTC. It specifies CASSQVDGSAYEQYF.

The chain has TRBV11-2 and TRBJ1-6, with 7 bases identical to TRBD1. The CDR3 extends over 14 amino acids. With V trimmed by 7 bases and J by 7 bases, 7 bases remained unmatched. Germline assignment: CDR1 SGHAT and CDR2 FQNNGV. The CDR3 DNA follows: TGTGCCAGCACCTGGGACAGCTGGAATTCACCCCTCCACTTT. Its translation: CASTWDSWNSPLHF.

This clonotype was seen a handful of times. The rearrangement links TRBV7-9 to TRBJ2-3; the D gene is possibly TRBD2 (6 bases). This CDR3 is 16 amino acids long. Germline CDR1 is SEHNR and CDR2 is FQNEAQ (reference sequence). Trimming shortened V by 4 bases and J by 2 bases, and 16 bases separated the two germline ends. CDR3 DNA sequence: TGTGCCAGCAGCTCAATACCGGGAGTTTTCACAGATACGCAGTATTTT. It specifies CASSSIPGVFTDTQYF.

The rearrangement links TRBV2 to TRBJ1-5; 7 bases are shared with TRBD1. Per the germline V gene, CDR1 is SNHLY and CDR2 is FYNNEI. This CDR3 spans 13 amino acids. The V gene end was trimmed by 8 bases and the J gene end by 4 bases; junction bases not matched to a gene: 5. The CDR3 bases are TGTGCCAGCGGGACAGAGACAAATCAGCCCCAGCATTTT. It is translated as CASGTETNQPQHF.

This chain joins TRBV7-9 and TRBJ2-2; D is undetermined. Trimming removed 3 bases at V and 1 base at J, with 9 bases between. This CDR3 comprises 15 residues. CDR1 and CDR2 (germline): SEHNR, FQNEAQ (reference sequence). The CDR3 DNA follows: TGTGCCAGCAGCTTCGGAAGAGGGAACACCGGGGAGCTGTTTTTT. It is translated as CASSFGRGNTGELFF.

The rearrangement links TRBV2 to TRBJ1-5; weak D call: TRBD1 (5 bases). The length of the CDR3 is 14 residues. The germline V gene encodes CDR1 SNHLY and CDR2 FYNNEI. V lost 10 bases, J lost 4 bases, and 17 bases lay in between. The CDR3 nucleotides are TGTGCCACCCTGGGCCCGGGGCTAAATCAGCCCCAGCATTTT. It yields the protein CATLGPGLNQPQHF.

This clonotype was picked up many times. J is TRBJ1-2 and V is TRBV7-2, with D maybe TRBD1 (5 bases). This CDR3 region has 16 residues. Germline CDR1 is SGHTA and CDR2 is FQGNSA. The V gene lost 5 bases and the J gene lost 4 bases, with 20 bases spanning the gap. The CDR3 sequence: CASSPRGTVPSYGYTF. In DNA form, the CDR3 reads TGTGCCAGCAGCCCTCGGGGGACCGTTCCTTCCTATGGCTACACCTTC.

The gene calls are TRBV18 and TRBJ1-2; 8 nucleotides line up with TRBD1. V was clipped by 3 bases and J by 0 bases; unmatched bases: 3. The CDR3 spans 15 residues. Per the germline V gene, CDR1 is KGHSH and CDR2 is LQKENI. CDR3 coding DNA: TGTGCCAGCTCACCCAGGACAGGGCCTAACTATGGCTACACCTTC. Translation gives CASSPRTGPNYGYTF.

There are a few counts of this clonotype. V usage is TRBV6-2 or TRBV6-3 and J usage is TRBJ2-1; no reliable D call. The V and J ends lost 2 bases and 2 bases respectively, with 1 base between them. The CDR3 consists of 12 residues. Germline V CDR1 and CDR2: MNHEY, SVGEGT. The CDR3 protein is CASSYAYNEQFF. CDR3 sequence (DNA): TGTGCCAGCAGTTACGCCTACAATGAGCAGTTCTTC.

The rearrangement joins TRBV20-1 to TRBJ2-3; no reliable D call. With 4 bases removed from V and 2 bases from J, the gap between germline ends came to 16 bases. Germline V lookup: CDR1 DFQATT, CDR2 SNEGSKA (reference sequence). This CDR3 contains 15 residues. The CDR3 loop reads CSAIGSPVNTDTQYF. The CDR3 nucleotides read TGCAGTGCTATTGGGTCCCCGGTAAACACAGATACGCAGTATTTT.

J is TRBJ2-1 and V is TRBV7-4; tentative D call: TRBD2 (6 bases). Germline V gene data show CDR1 as SGHVT and CDR2 as SQSDAQ. The CDR3 extends over 14 amino acids. Trimming left V 1 base short and J 13 bases short, with 17 bases between. The CDR3 DNA follows: TGTGCCAGCAGCTTAGTCGGGACTCCCCTGCTCCAGTTCTTC. It is translated as CASSLVGTPLLQFF. Supplemented by reference TRBV7-4 and TRBJ2-1, the full variable domain reads GAGVSQSPRYKVAKRGRDVALRCDSISGHVTLYWYRQTLGQGSEVLTYSQSDAQRDKSGRPSGRFSAERPERSVSTLKIQRTEQGDSAVYLCASSLVGTPLLQFFGPGTRLTVL.

The CDR3 here is CAITPGQNYGYTF. As DNA, the CDR3 is TGTGCCATCACCCCGGGACAGAACTATGGCTACACCTTC. This chain links TRBV10-3 with TRBJ1-2, with 7 bases fitting TRBD1. V was clipped by 7 bases and J by 2 bases; unmatched bases: 4. Germline V lookup: CDR1 ENHRY, CDR2 SYGVKD. This CDR3 is built from 13 residues.